The 14 T cell receptor beta chains reported below all come from one sample, sequenced in a study of T cells in Graves' hyperthyroidism and ophthalmopathy. TCR beta CDR3 regions were amplified from RNA transcripts. HTBI primers were the set used in a first-round RT-PCR of the TCR CDR3. TCRdb reanalysed the multiplex PCR reads using MiXCR and keeps one entry per CDR3 protein. This sample carries more than 300,000 distinct CDR3 sequences, approximately 15% of them seen once, and the ten largest clones take 8% to 13%. Sequencing input: blood. Source of these receptors: a woman aged 55-75 years with Graves' hyperthyroidism.

This clonotype has at least ten counts. V is TRBV27 and J is TRBJ2-1; D might be TRBD2 (6 bases). This CDR3 is built from 16 residues. Germline V lookup: CDR1 MNHEY, CDR2 SMNVEV (reference sequence). The V and J ends lost 7 bases and 8 bases respectively, with 24 bases between them. The CDR3 protein is CASTTYRGTAVHEQFF. The DNA of the CDR3 is TGTGCCAGCACTACCTACCGGGGGACCGCAGTTCATGAGCAGTTCTTC.

As DNA, the CDR3 is TGTGCCAGCAGTTACTTAGCACAAGAGACCCAGTACTTC. It codes for CASSYLAQETQYF. The V gene is TRBV6-2 or TRBV6-3, the J gene TRBJ2-5; no reliable D call. This CDR3 region has 13 residues. Trimming removed 1 base from V and 2 bases from J, with 5 bases in between. Germline V gives CDR1 MNHEY, CDR2 SVGEGT.

The table lists this clonotype with many counts. V and J are TRBV5-1 and TRBJ2-1; 7 bases are shared with TRBD2. The J segment lost 14 bases and the V segment lost 0 bases, leaving 5 bases of the junction unmatched. Looked up from germline, CDR1 is SGHRS and CDR2 is YFSETQ. CDR3 size: 12 residues. CDR3 loop: CASSLAAGNKFF. DNA of the CDR3: TGCGCCAGCAGCTTGGCAGCGGGAAATAAGTTCTTC.

This clonotype was counted at least ten times. This chain joins TRBV10-2 and TRBJ2-1; 8 bases are a match to TRBD2. The trim removed 4 bases at V and 5 bases at J, leaving 4 bases unmatched. Germline V gives CDR1 WSHSY, CDR2 SAAADI. CDR3 length: 14 residues. The CDR3 nucleotides are TGCGCCAGCAGTGGGACTAGCCAGAACAATGAGCAGTTCTTC. Translating gives CASSGTSQNNEQFF.

Worth noting for this clonotype: One end of the junction does not line up with germline, which may come from a read error. The chain links TRBV6-4 to TRBJ2-2; D might be TRBD2 (6 bases). The CDR3 consists of 14 residues. Germline V gene lookup returns CDR1 MRHNA and CDR2 SNTAGT. The CDR3: CTSSDPTSTGELFF. In DNA form, the CDR3 reads TGTACCAGCAGTGATCCGACTAGCACCGGGGAGCTGTTTTTT.

This clonotype was recorded many times. The chain links TRBV2 to TRBJ2-7, with 8 positions matching TRBD2. Looked up from germline, CDR1 is SNHLY and CDR2 is FYNNEI. V trimming: 7 bases; J trimming: 2 bases; junction bases outside the gene matches: 7. The CDR3 loop spans 14 amino acids. Written as DNA, the CDR3 is TGTGCCAGCAATGTCGTTAGCGGGACCTACGAGCAGTACTTC. Protein: CASNVVSGTYEQYF.

The genes are TRBV10-1 and TRBJ2-5; the match to TRBD1 covers 9 bases. The CDR3 loop spans 16 amino acids. The ends lost 4 bases at V and 1 base at J; junction bases unmatched: 7. Germline lookup yields CDR1 WNHNN and CDR2 SYGVQD (reference sequence). The CDR3 sequence is CASSASGTGPQETQYF. The CDR3 nucleotides are TGCGCCAGCAGTGCTTCCGGGACAGGGCCCCAAGAGACCCAGTACTTC.

Many counts were recorded for this clonotype. The V and J genes are TRBV20-1 and TRBJ2-1, with unresolved D. The V gene's germline CDR1 is DFQATT and CDR2 SNEGSKA (reference sequence). The CDR3 extends over 13 amino acids. V was shortened by 3 bases and J by 0 bases, with 6 bases between the two germline ends. The CDR3 region has the DNA TGCAGTGCTAGGGACCCCTCCTACAATGAGCAGTTCTTC. Its translation is CSARDPSYNEQFF.

This clonotype came up many times. The CDR3: CSAKAGMGANEQFF. The CDR3 region has the DNA TGCAGTGCTAAAGCGGGAATGGGGGCGAATGAGCAGTTCTTC. The V call is TRBV20-1, the J call TRBJ2-1; possibly TRBD2 for D (7 bases). Germline CDR1 DFQATT, CDR2 SNEGSKA (reference sequence). V lost 4 bases and J 7 bases, leaving 17 bases between the germline ends. The CDR3 is 14 residues long.

This clonotype was seen ten or more times. V usage is TRBV6-5 and J usage is TRBJ2-3, with no clear D. Germline V gene sequence: CDR1 MNHEY, CDR2 SVGAGI. This CDR3 contains 15 residues. The V gene lost 2 bases and the J gene lost 2 bases, with 11 bases spanning the gap. CDR3 in amino acids: CASSYPERDTDTQYF. As DNA, the CDR3 is TGTGCCAGCAGTTACCCGGAGAGAGACACAGATACGCAGTATTTT.

This clonotype was detected only a few times. The chain couples TRBV5-1 to TRBJ2-3; 12 positions match TRBD1. This CDR3 region has 16 residues. V was pared by 2 bases and J by 3 bases, with 4 bases of the junction left unmatched. Per germline, CDR1 SGHRS and CDR2 YFSETQ. CDR3 in amino acids: CASSFGTGGWTDTQYF. The CDR3 DNA reads TGCGCCAGCAGCTTTGGGACAGGGGGCTGGACAGATACGCAGTATTTT.

In this sample, this clonotype turned up many times. The V gene is TRBV20-1, the J gene TRBJ2-1, with D tentatively TRBD1 or TRBD2 (6 bases each). Trimming pared 1 base from V and 4 bases from J, leaving 14 bases between. CDR3 length: 15 amino acids. The germline CDR1 and CDR2 sequences are DFQATT and SNEGSKA (reference sequence). The CDR3 loop is CSARAWGARYNEQFF. CDR3 coding DNA: TGCAGTGCTAGAGCATGGGGGGCGCGGTACAATGAGCAGTTCTTC.

V usage is TRBV5-5 and J usage is TRBJ2-7, with D unclear. Per germline, CDR1 SGHKS and CDR2 YYEKEE (reference sequence). The CDR3 is 15 residues long. The V gene lost 0 bases and the J gene lost 1 base, with 11 bases spanning the gap. In nucleotides, the CDR3 is TGTGCCAGCAGCTTGGCCGGGTTTGATTCCTACGAGCAGTACTTC. Its translation is CASSLAGFDSYEQYF.

This clonotype was counted ten times or more. This chain uses TRBV6-1 with TRBJ1-2; D is perhaps TRBD1 (6 bases). The CDR3 spans 14 residues. V lost 5 bases and J 4 bases, leaving 14 bases between the germline ends. Looked up from germline, CDR1 is MNHNS and CDR2 is SASEGT. This chain's CDR3 is CASSHPGGLYGYTF. Here the CDR3 DNA reads TGTGCCAGCAGTCACCCCGGGGGGCTCTATGGCTACACCTTC.